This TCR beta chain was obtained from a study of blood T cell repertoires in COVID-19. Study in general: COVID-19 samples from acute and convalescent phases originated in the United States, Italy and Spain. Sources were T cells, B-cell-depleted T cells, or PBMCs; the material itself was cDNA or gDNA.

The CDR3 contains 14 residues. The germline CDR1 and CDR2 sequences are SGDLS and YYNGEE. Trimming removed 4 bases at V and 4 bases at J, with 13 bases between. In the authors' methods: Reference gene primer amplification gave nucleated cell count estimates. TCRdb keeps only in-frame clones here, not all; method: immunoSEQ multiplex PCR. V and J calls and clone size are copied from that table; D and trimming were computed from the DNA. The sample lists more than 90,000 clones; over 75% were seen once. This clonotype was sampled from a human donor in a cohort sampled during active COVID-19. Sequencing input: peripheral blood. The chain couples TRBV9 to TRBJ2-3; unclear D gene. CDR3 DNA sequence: TGTGCCAGCAGCCCCCGGAGAGGTGCAGATACGCAGTATTTT. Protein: CASSPRRGADTQYF.